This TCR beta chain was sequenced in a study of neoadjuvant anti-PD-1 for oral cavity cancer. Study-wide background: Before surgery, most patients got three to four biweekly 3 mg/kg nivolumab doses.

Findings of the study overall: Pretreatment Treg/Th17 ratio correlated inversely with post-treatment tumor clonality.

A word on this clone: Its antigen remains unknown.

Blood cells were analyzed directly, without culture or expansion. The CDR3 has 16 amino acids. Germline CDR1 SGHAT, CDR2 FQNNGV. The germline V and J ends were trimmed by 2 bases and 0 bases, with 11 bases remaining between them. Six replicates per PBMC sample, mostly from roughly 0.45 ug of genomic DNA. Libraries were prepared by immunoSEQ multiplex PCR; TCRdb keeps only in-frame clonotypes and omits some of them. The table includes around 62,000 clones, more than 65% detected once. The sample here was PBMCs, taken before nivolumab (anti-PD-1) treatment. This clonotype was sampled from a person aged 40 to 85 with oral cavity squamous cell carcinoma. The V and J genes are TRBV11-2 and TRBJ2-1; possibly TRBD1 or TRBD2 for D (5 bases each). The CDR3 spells CASSLTGRSSYNEQFF. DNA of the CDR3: TGTGCCAGCAGCTTAACGGGACGGAGCTCCTACAATGAGCAGTTCTTC.